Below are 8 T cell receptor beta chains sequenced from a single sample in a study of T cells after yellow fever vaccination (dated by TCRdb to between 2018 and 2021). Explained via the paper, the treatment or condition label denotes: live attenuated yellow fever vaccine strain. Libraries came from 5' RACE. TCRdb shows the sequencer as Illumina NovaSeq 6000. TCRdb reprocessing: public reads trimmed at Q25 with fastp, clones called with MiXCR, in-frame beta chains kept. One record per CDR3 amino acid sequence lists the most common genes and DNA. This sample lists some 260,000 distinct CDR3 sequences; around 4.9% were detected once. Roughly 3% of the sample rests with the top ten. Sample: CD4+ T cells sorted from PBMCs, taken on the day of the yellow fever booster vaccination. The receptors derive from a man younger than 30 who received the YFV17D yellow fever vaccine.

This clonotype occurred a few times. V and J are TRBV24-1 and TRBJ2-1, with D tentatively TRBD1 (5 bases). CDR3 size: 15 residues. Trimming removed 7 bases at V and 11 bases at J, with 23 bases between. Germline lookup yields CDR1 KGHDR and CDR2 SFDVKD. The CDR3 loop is CATSDSAPQFLKQFF. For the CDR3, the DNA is TGTGCCACCAGCGACAGTGCCCCACAATTTCTTAAGCAGTTCTTC.

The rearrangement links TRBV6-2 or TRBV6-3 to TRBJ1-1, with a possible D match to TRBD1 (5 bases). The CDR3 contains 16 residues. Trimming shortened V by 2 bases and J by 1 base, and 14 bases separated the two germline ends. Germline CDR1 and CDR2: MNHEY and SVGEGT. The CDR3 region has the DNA TGTGCCAGCAGTTACAAAACAGGCTCCCCGAACACTGAAGCTTTCTTT. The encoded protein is CASSYKTGSPNTEAFF.

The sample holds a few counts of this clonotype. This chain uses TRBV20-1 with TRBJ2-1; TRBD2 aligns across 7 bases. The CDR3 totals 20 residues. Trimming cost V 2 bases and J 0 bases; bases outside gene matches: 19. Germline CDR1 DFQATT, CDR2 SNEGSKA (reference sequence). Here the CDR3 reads CSARTGYGGNDITSYNEQFF. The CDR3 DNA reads TGCAGTGCTAGAACCGGCTACGGGGGGAACGATATAACCTCCTACAATGAGCAGTTCTTC.

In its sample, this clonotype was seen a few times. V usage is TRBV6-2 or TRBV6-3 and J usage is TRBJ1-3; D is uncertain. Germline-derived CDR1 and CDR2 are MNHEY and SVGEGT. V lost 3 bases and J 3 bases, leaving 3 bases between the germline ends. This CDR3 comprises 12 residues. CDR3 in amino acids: CASSYLGNTIYF. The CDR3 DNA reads TGTGCCAGCAGTTATCTTGGAAACACCATATATTTT.

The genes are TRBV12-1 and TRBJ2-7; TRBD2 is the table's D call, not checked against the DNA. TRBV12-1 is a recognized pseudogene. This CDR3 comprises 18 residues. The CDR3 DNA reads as TGTGCCAGCAGCTTTCTGAGCCTGGCGGGGGGCACCTCCTACGAGCAGTACGTC. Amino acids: CASSFLSLAGGTSYEQYV.

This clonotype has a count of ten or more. The CDR3: CASSSRDRGTEAFF. The DNA for the CDR3 is TGTGCCAGCAGTTCGCGGGACAGGGGCACTGAAGCTTTCTTT. The chain uses TRBV12-3 or TRBV12-4 and TRBJ1-1; 10 nucleotides match TRBD1. V lost 4 bases, J lost 4 bases, and 3 bases stayed unmatched. The CDR3 covers 14 residues.

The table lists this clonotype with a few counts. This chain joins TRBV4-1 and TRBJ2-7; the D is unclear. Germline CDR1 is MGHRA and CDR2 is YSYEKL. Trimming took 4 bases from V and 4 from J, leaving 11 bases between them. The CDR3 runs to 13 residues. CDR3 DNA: TGCGCCAGCAGCCTGGTCACCCGATACGAGCAGTACTTC. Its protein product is CASSLVTRYEQYF.

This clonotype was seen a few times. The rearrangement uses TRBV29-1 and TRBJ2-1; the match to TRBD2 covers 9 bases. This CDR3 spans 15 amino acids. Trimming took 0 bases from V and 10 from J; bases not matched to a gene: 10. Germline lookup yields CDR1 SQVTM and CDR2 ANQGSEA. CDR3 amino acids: CSVEDLSAGGWEQFF. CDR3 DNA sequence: TGCAGCGTTGAAGATCTGTCAGCGGGGGGCTGGGAGCAGTTCTTC.